This T cell receptor (beta chain) appears in the sequencing data of a study of OX40 agonist ivuxolimab in advanced cancers. V was cut by 4 bases and J by 1 base, with 13 bases left in between. The germline V gene has CDR1 SGHRS and CDR2 YFSETQ. The CDR3 totals 15 residues. Points from the study as a whole: Normalized expansion of T-cell clones was also low for some nonresponders. It was not determined which antigens were specifically recognized by the peripheral T cells that had undergone clonal expansion. On average, CD8+ T cells showed a greater number of expanded clones than CD4+.

This clone was detected once. Its antigen is not known. Clones were read by immunoSEQ multiplex PCR, and TCRdb kept only the in-frame ones, dropping some. The repertoire holds over 90,000 clones, with approximately 84% as singletons. Here the sequenced sample was CD4+ or CD8+ T cells sorted from blood, taken in a trial of the OX40 agonist ivuxolimab. This receptor was identified in an adult with an advanced solid tumor such as melanoma, head and neck, liver or kidney cancer. This chain connects TRBV5-1 to TRBJ2-3; D not certain. The CDR3 reads CASSPAATGTDTQYF. DNA of the CDR3: TGCGCCAGCAGCCCGGCGGCGACCGGCACAGATACGCAGTATTTT.